This TCR beta chain appears in the sequencing data of a study of blood T cell repertoires in COVID-19. Study-level information: PBMCs, B-cell-depleted T cells, or T cells provided the cDNA or gDNA that made up the material.

This clone occurred a few times. Seattle-derived patients entered the study during active infection and were followed longitudinally. Measured with immunoSEQ multiplex PCR; TCRdb has only the in-frame clones, and not every one. The data hold under 70,000 clones, with about nine tenths observed a single time. V lost 8 bases, J lost 6 bases, and 6 bases stayed unmatched. Germline V gives CDR1 ENHRY, CDR2 SYGVKD. This CDR3 is built from 12 residues. The V call is TRBV10-3, the J call TRBJ2-7; 8 bases map to TRBD1. Sequencing was done on a sample of peripheral blood. This TCR was recovered from a woman aged 55-69 years with COVID-19, enrolled during active disease. The CDR3 DNA reads TGTGCCATCGGGCAGGGGGCCGGCGAGCAGTACTTC. Translated, it gives CAIGQGAGEQYF.